This T cell receptor beta chain comes out of a study of blood T cell repertoires in COVID-19 (dated by TCRdb to about 2020). Notes on the research overall: Collaborator samples came from the United States, Italy and Spain and covered acute and convalescent phases of COVID-19. A freely available public database, intended as a resource for researchers studying the immune response to SARS-CoV-2, is where the repertoires were released. Nearly every sample came with metadata listing a de-identified subject ID, COVID-19 status, age in years and sex. Samples were obtained from the ongoing ImmuneRACE study (first 160 participants) and from 1,200 or so subjects provided by 6 global collaborators. The prospective study material was composed of cDNA or gDNA derived from T cells, B-cell-depleted T cells, or PBMCs. Subjects who had been exposed to COVID-19, were actively infected with it, or had recovered from it provided the deeply sampled blood TCRbeta repertoires that made up the dataset. HLA class I and class II types, where available, came from metadata supplied by the sample provider rather than from assay-based typing. Overall results and qualifications from the work: The amount of clinical and demographic metadata varied by source and participant and was provided uncurated.

TCRbeta CDR3 regions were amplified from genomic DNA using the immunoSEQ Assay, a bias-controlled multiplex PCR. Per the source publication's procedure: Nucleated cell counts per sample were estimated from amplification of reference gene primers within the assay. To quantify the absolute abundance of each unique TCRbeta CDR3 rearrangement, sequence reads were collapsed and filtered. For each sample, productive Simpson clonality was calculated as the square root of Simpson's diversity index across productive rearrangements. Drawn from immuneACCESS, this table holds only the in-frame rearrangements with V and J called that TCRdb kept. Clones are partly lost; checked studies trace under half to an unresolved V gene and leave the rest unexplained. The DNA was the basis for D and trimming; V, J and clone size are from that table. The sample table records hundreds of thousands of clones; 70% to 90% of these occur just once. Around 5.5% of the sample rests with the top ten.

Counted from cysteine to phenylalanine, this CDR3 has 14 amino acids. The retained sequence is limited to the CDR3, 42 bases, with the frame set at the first base. The germline V gene encodes CDR1 MNHEY and CDR2 SVGAGI. V drops 1 base and J drops 9 bases, leaving 16 bases in between. The collaborating institutions used their own protocols to collect whole blood in K2EDTA tubes. For TCRbeta analysis, collaborators shipped samples as frozen whole blood, isolated PBMCs, or DNA extracted from either of those sample types. As regards this clone: Its cognate antigen has yet to be identified. No per-base quality is available; no much larger clone lies one base away.

The sequencing sample was made of peripheral blood. This receptor was taken from a middle-aged man with active or convalescent COVID-19. The chain employs TRBV6-5 and TRBJ2-7; the D gene cannot be named for sure. The DNA sequence is TGTGCCAGCAGTTACTACCAGGCCTCCGCTCGGCAGTACTTC. This translates into CASSYYQASARQYF.